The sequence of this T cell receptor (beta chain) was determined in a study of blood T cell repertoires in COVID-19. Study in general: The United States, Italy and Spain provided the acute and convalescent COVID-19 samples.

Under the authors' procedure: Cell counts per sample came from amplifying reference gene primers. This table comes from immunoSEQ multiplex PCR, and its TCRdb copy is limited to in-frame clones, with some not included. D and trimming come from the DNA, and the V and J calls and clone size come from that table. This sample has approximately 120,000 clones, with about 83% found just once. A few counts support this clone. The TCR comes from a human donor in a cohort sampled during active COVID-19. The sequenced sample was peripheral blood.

As DNA, the CDR3 is TGTGCCAGCAGCCGCTTAGCGGGATCTCGGAGTTCCTACAATGAGCAGTTCTTC. Its translation is CASSRLAGSRSSYNEQFF. The genes are TRBV7-8 and TRBJ2-1; 8 positions match TRBD2. The CDR3 sequence is 18 residues long. Germline CDR1 is SGHVS and CDR2 is FQNEAQ. V lost 5 bases and J lost 1; bases outside the gene matches: 13.